These 19 T cell receptor beta chains were sequenced from one sample in a study of shared clonotypes between healthy human individuals. Assay: immunoSEQ multiplex PCR; the TCRdb copy retains only in-frame clones and omits some. The sample shows about 2.5 million clones, 85% to 95% of them seen only once. The specimen sequenced was naive CD4+ T cells from PBMCs. Subset noted: CD45RA+ positively selected. The source of these receptors is a man younger than 35 in good health. Some clones in this sample may be carry-over from other donors' samples.

This clone showed up just once. This sequence joins TRBV28 and TRBJ2-7; TRBD1 matches 8 bases. Germline V gives CDR1 MDHEN, CDR2 SYDVKM. V lost 1 base to trimming and J lost 5 bases; unmatched junction nucleotides: 7. This CDR3 is 15 amino acids long. CDR3 protein: CASSLFRTGSDEQYF. The CDR3 DNA follows: TGTGCCAGCAGTTTATTTAGGACAGGGTCCGACGAGCAGTACTTC.

The rearrangement joins TRBV25-1 to TRBJ2-2; a weak D match, TRBD1 (6 bases). Trimming shortened V by 2 bases and J by 4 bases, and 8 bases separated the two germline ends. Germline V gene data show CDR1 as MGHDK and CDR2 as SYGVNS. The CDR3 is made up of 14 amino acids. This chain's CDR3 is CASSEAGVTGELFF. The CDR3 coding sequence is TGTGCCAGCAGTGAAGCAGGGGTCACCGGGGAGCTGTTTTTT.

Comment on this clone: Other DNA sequences of this sample code for an identical CDR3. DNA of the CDR3: TGCGCCAGCAGCTTGACTAGCGGGGGGACCTACGAGCAGTACTTC. This codes for CASSLTSGGTYEQYF. The chain couples TRBV5-1 to TRBJ2-7; 12 nucleotides align to TRBD2. CDR1 and CDR2 (germline): SGHRS, YFSETQ. This CDR3 region has 15 residues. V gave up 1 base and J gave up 2 bases; unmatched junction bases: 1.

The rearrangement joins TRBV2 to TRBJ2-2, with D hard to call. The CDR3 loop spans 13 amino acids. V lost 5 bases and J lost 5, with 9 bases in between. The germline V gene encodes CDR1 SNHLY and CDR2 FYNNEI. The CDR3 DNA sequence: TGTGCCAGCAGTTGGGCCCTTACCGGGGAGCTGTTTTTT. Its translation: CASSWALTGELFF.

The J gene is TRBJ2-7, the V gene TRBV29-1, with TRBD2 matching over 10 bases. CDR3 length: 13 residues. Per germline, CDR1 SQVTM and CDR2 ANQGSEA. Trimming removed 6 bases from V and 0 bases from J; junction bases left unmatched: 2. In DNA, the CDR3 is TGCAGCGTCCTAGCGGGAGTCTCCTACGAGCAGTACTTC. Protein product: CSVLAGVSYEQYF.

The sample holds one count of this clone. The chain couples TRBV11-2 to TRBJ2-5; D is uncertain. The CDR3 runs 12 residues. The germline V and J ends were trimmed by 2 bases and 4 bases, with 5 bases remaining between them. Germline V gives CDR1 SGHAT, CDR2 FQNNGV. The CDR3 DNA sequence: TGTGCCAGCAGCTTACAGTCAGAGACCCAGTACTTC. The encoded protein is CASSLQSETQYF.

The chain has TRBV27 and TRBJ1-2, with 7 bases matching TRBD1. The CDR3 extends over 15 amino acids. V was clipped by 4 bases and J by 8 bases; unmatched bases: 13. Germline V gene lookup returns CDR1 MNHEY and CDR2 SMNVEV (reference sequence). Here the CDR3 DNA reads TGTGCCAGCAGTTCACCCTCCCGGACAGGACCCGGCTACACCTTC. It is translated as CASSSPSRTGPGYTF.

The rearrangement joins TRBV29-1 to TRBJ2-1, with 10 bases identical to TRBD1. V lost 7 bases and J lost 7; bases outside the gene matches: 4. The CDR3 runs 12 residues. CDR1 is SQVTM, CDR2 ANQGSEA, per germline. This CDR3 reads CSADRGRNEQFF. DNA of the CDR3: TGCAGCGCAGACAGGGGGCGTAATGAGCAGTTCTTC.

The genes are TRBV11-2 and TRBJ2-5, with 8 bases matching TRBD1. The germline gives CDR1 SGHAT, CDR2 FQNNGV. V shed 5 bases, J shed 1 base, and the junction held 3 bases outside the gene matches. The CDR3 spans 14 residues. The CDR3 region has the DNA TGTGCCAGCAGCCAGGGACAGGCCCAAGAGACCCAGTACTTC. Its protein product is CASSQGQAQETQYF.

This rearrangement joins TRBV10-3 to TRBJ1-5, with 10 bases identical to TRBD1. The CDR3 length is 14 residues. The germline V gene encodes CDR1 ENHRY and CDR2 SYGVKD. J gave up 3 bases and V 10 bases, and 6 bases lay outside the gene matches. This CDR3 reads CATEDRGDNQPQHF. The CDR3, as DNA: TGTGCCACTGAGGACAGGGGGGACAATCAGCCCCAGCATTTT.

Only a few counts were recorded for this clone. CDR3 DNA sequence: TGCGCCAGCAGCCAAGATCGCCAAGGGGCGAGCGACAATCAGCCCCAGCATTTT. Encoded protein: CASSQDRQGASDNQPQHF. This chain links TRBV4-1 with TRBJ1-5, with a possible D match to TRBD1 (5 bases). The length of the CDR3 is 18 residues. The germline V and J ends were trimmed by 0 bases and 3 bases, with 18 bases remaining between them. Germline V gene data show CDR1 as MGHRA and CDR2 as YSYEKL.

The chain employs TRBV30 and TRBJ2-6; D gene ambiguous. V shed 4 bases and J shed 1 base, with 8 bases lying between them. The germline V gene has CDR1 GTSNPN and CDR2 SVGIG (reference sequence). The CDR3 runs to 14 residues. In DNA form, the CDR3 reads TGTGCCTGGAAGTATGCATCTGGGGCCAACGTCCTGACTTTC. It codes for CAWKYASGANVLTF.

The chain uses TRBV7-9 and TRBJ1-3; D is unresolved. Trimming removed 2 bases at V and 4 bases at J, with 15 bases between. This CDR3 contains 16 residues. CDR1 and CDR2 (germline): SEHNR, FQNEAQ (reference sequence). CDR3 amino acids: CASSLQLGISGNTIYF. CDR3 in DNA: TGTGCCAGCAGCTTACAACTTGGGATTTCCGGAAACACCATATATTTT.

This clone has only one observation. The genes are TRBV7-6 and TRBJ2-3, with TRBD2 identical over 10 bases. With V trimmed by 2 bases and J by 4 bases, 6 bases remained unmatched. The CDR3 is made up of 16 amino acids. Germline-derived CDR1 and CDR2 are SGHVS and FNYEAQ. The CDR3 region has the DNA TGTGCCAGCAGCTTAACTAGCGGGGCCGTGGCAGATACGCAGTATTTT. Translating it yields CASSLTSGAVADTQYF.

J is TRBJ2-7 and V is TRBV28; 11 bases agree with TRBD1. V dropped 5 bases and J dropped 3; count of bases not matched to a gene: 6. The CDR3 has 15 residues. Germline V gene sequence: CDR1 MDHEN, CDR2 SYDVKM. As DNA, the CDR3 is TGTGCCAGCAGTACGGTGGGACAGGGGGACTACGAGCAGTACTTC. Translation: CASSTVGQGDYEQYF. Supplemented by reference TRBV28 and TRBJ2-7, the full variable domain reads DVKVTQSSRYLVKRTGEKVFLECVQDMDHENMFWYRQDPGLGLRLIYFSYDVKMKEKGDIPEGYSVSREKKERFSLILESASTNQTSMYLCASSTVGQGDYEQYFGPGTRLTVT.

This clone was seen once. The chain uses TRBV4-2 and TRBJ2-3; 7 positions match TRBD2. The CDR3 is 18 amino acids. Unmatched junction bases numbered 10, after V lost 1 base and J lost 0 bases. Germline V gene sequence: CDR1 LGHNA, CDR2 YNFKEQ. The CDR3, as DNA: TGTGCCAGCAGCCAAGGGCCGTTCAGCGGGACCAGCACAGATACGCAGTATTTT. Residues: CASSQGPFSGTSTDTQYF.

In its sample, this clone was seen once. The junction and the germline gene differ at one end; a read error may be behind it. The chain couples TRBV11-3 to TRBJ1-3, with D perhaps TRBD1 (5 bases). The CDR3 length is 15 residues. The germline V gene encodes CDR1 SGHNT and CDR2 YENEEA. The CDR3 nucleotides are TGTGCCAGCAGCTCACAGGCCATCTCTGTAAACACCATATATTTT. It codes for CASSSQAISVNTIYF.

This clone showed up just once. The J gene is TRBJ2-7, the V gene TRBV25-1; D perhaps matches TRBD2 (6 bases). Germline-derived CDR1 and CDR2 are MGHDK and SYGVNS. The CDR3 loop spans 16 amino acids. The germline V and J ends were trimmed by 2 bases and 3 bases, with 17 bases remaining between them. The CDR3 region has the DNA TGTGCCAGCAGTGAACTTGTCGGGGGACGGAGCTACGAGCAGTACTTC. It is translated as CASSELVGGRSYEQYF.

J is TRBJ1-4 and V is TRBV7-2; D ambiguous. This CDR3 comprises 13 residues. Germline lookup yields CDR1 SGHTA and CDR2 FQGNSA. Trimming removed 5 bases from V and 8 bases from J, with 12 bases in between. CDR3 amino acids: CASSPRVGEKLFF. CDR3 sequence (DNA): TGTGCCAGCAGCCCTCGGGTCGGAGAAAAACTGTTTTTT.